One and the same sample provided the 28 T cell receptor beta chains below, sequenced in a study of shared clonotypes between healthy human individuals. Naive CD8 cells lacked CD45RO, underwent positive selection for CCR7 and left out terminally differentiated effector memory CD45RA+ cells. Assay: immunoSEQ multiplex PCR; the TCRdb copy retains only in-frame clones and omits some. The profile shows about 680,000 clones, under 95% of them singletons. The sequenced material came from naive CD8+ T cells sorted from blood. The receptor set was obtained from a man aged 25-45 years in good health.

The chain employs TRBV19 and TRBJ2-7; TRBD2 matches 7 bases. Germline V lookup: CDR1 LNHDA, CDR2 SQIVND (reference sequence). Trimming took 9 bases from V and 0 from J; bases not matched to a gene: 5. The CDR3 sequence is 13 residues long. The CDR3 bases are TGTGCCAGCTTGGGGGGGGACTCCTACGAGCAGTACTTC. This encodes CASLGGDSYEQYF.

The chain joins TRBV29-1 to TRBJ2-2; possibly TRBD1 for D (6 bases). Trimming removed 7 bases from V and 1 base from J, with 19 bases in between. CDR3 length: 16 residues. The germline V gene has CDR1 SQVTM and CDR2 ANQGSEA. CDR3 coding DNA: TGCAGCGCCGCCCTGGCAGGGGACAAGAACACCGGGGAGCTGTTTTTT. It specifies CSAALAGDKNTGELFF.

This rearrangement joins TRBV9 to TRBJ2-7; the match to TRBD2 covers 12 bases. The V gene end was trimmed by 0 bases and the J gene end by 3 bases; junction bases not matched to a gene: 7. This CDR3 comprises 17 residues. The V gene's germline CDR1 is SGDLS and CDR2 YYNGEE. The CDR3 loop reads CASSVGPSGRASYEQYF. CDR3 DNA sequence: TGTGCCAGCAGCGTAGGTCCTAGCGGGAGGGCGAGCTACGAGCAGTACTTC.

This clone was seen repeatedly, ten times or more. The V call is TRBV19, the J call TRBJ2-1; 7 bases agree with TRBD2. Trimming removed 3 bases from V and 5 bases from J; junction bases left unmatched: 13. Germline V gives CDR1 LNHDA, CDR2 SQIVND (reference sequence). The CDR3 is made up of 17 amino acids. The CDR3 nucleotides read TGTGCCAGTAGTATGGGAGGGATGAGGGGCTTCAACAATGAGCAGTTCTTC. Its protein product is CASSMGGMRGFNNEQFF.

The genes are TRBV29-1 and TRBJ2-1; D may be TRBD2 (6 bases). The CDR3 is made up of 15 amino acids. Germline CDR1 is SQVTM and CDR2 is ANQGSEA. Deletions cut 2 bases from V and 8 bases from J, with 19 bases between. The CDR3 sequence: CSVELSGLPSDEQFF. CDR3 sequence (DNA): TGCAGCGTTGAATTGTCTGGACTACCCTCGGATGAGCAGTTCTTC.

CDR3 residues: CASSSDDSDNEQFF. The CDR3 DNA reads TGTGCCAGCAGCTCGGATGACAGCGACAATGAGCAGTTCTTC. The J gene is TRBJ2-1, the V gene TRBV5-4, with D possibly matching TRBD1 (5 bases). Germline V gene lookup returns CDR1 SGHNT and CDR2 YYREEE (reference sequence). The CDR3 covers 14 residues. Trimming removed 3 bases from V and 5 bases from J, with 12 bases in between.

The chain carries TRBV27 and TRBJ2-1; perhaps TRBD1 as D (5 bases). The CDR3 is made up of 15 amino acids. Germline lookup yields CDR1 MNHEY and CDR2 SMNVEV (reference sequence). V dropped 5 bases and J dropped 7 bases, with 18 bases sitting between them. The CDR3 spells CASSPLTATVNEQFF. The CDR3 bases are TGTGCCAGCAGTCCCCTGACAGCTACGGTAAATGAGCAGTTCTTC.

V and J are TRBV7-9 and TRBJ1-1; no definite D call. This CDR3 is built from 19 residues. The ends were cut back, 6 bases at V and 0 bases at J, with 26 bases in the middle. In germline, CDR1 is SEHNR, CDR2 FQNEAQ (reference sequence). Here the CDR3 DNA reads TGTGCCAGCAGTCCTGAATTGGGTCCTCGGTTAGACATGAACACTGAAGCTTTCTTT. This codes for CASSPELGPRLDMNTEAFF.

The V gene is TRBV9, the J gene TRBJ2-1; 12 positions match TRBD2. The V gene's germline CDR1 is SGDLS and CDR2 YYNGEE. This CDR3 comprises 16 residues. The trim removed 1 base at V and 8 bases at J, leaving 7 bases unmatched. The CDR3 sequence is CASSVPTSGSIDEQFF. DNA of the CDR3: TGTGCCAGCAGCGTACCGACTAGCGGGAGCATAGATGAGCAGTTCTTC. Together with reference TRBV9 and TRBJ2-1, the CDR3 gives the full variable domain: DSGVTQTPKHLITATGQRVTLRCSPRSGDLSVYWYQQSLDQGLQFLIQYYNGEERAKGNILERFSAQQFPDLHSELNLSSLELGDSALYFCASSVPTSGSIDEQFFGPGTRLTVL.

The genes are TRBV11-2 and TRBJ2-7; D may be TRBD1 (5 bases). This CDR3 is 13 amino acids long. CDR1 and CDR2 from the germline V gene are SGHAT and FQNNGV. Deletions cut 1 base from V and 6 bases from J, with 10 bases between. Here the CDR3 reads CASSLVGLGEQYF. CDR3 DNA sequence: TGTGCCAGCAGCTTAGTGGGGCTCGGCGAGCAGTACTTC.

The rearrangement joins TRBV28 to TRBJ1-2, with D possibly TRBD1 on 6 matching bases. Germline V CDR1 and CDR2: MDHEN, SYDVKM. Trimming shortened V by 5 bases and J by 6 bases, and 19 bases separated the two germline ends. This CDR3 comprises 15 residues. Written as DNA, the CDR3 is TGTGCCAGCAGTCCCTGGATTGTGGGGGGGCATGGCTACACCTTC. This gives the protein CASSPWIVGGHGYTF.

This clone showed up just once. This chain links TRBV4-1 with TRBJ1-2; D gene uncertain. V lost 3 bases and J 0 bases, leaving 11 bases between the germline ends. There are 15 residues in the CDR3. The germline gives CDR1 MGHRA, CDR2 YSYEKL. CDR3 coding DNA: TGCGCCAGCAGCCACGACTTAGTGCCTAACTATGGCTACACCTTC. This codes for CASSHDLVPNYGYTF.

This clone was seen only once. This chain connects TRBV27 to TRBJ2-1; 13 bases map to TRBD2. J gave up 4 bases and V 4 bases, and 10 bases lay outside the gene matches. Germline loops: CDR1 MNHEY, CDR2 SMNVEV (reference sequence). The CDR3 runs to 18 residues. The CDR3 protein is CASSSRLAGGSPYNEQFF. The CDR3 DNA follows: TGTGCCAGCAGTTCTAGACTAGCGGGAGGATCACCTTACAATGAGCAGTTCTTC.

V is TRBV9 and J is TRBJ2-1; 13 nucleotides align to TRBD2. There are 19 residues in the CDR3. Germline trimming cut 3 bases from V and 1 base from J; bases unmatched to any gene: 10. Germline V lookup: CDR1 SGDLS, CDR2 YYNGEE. CDR3 region: CASSDPRLAGGRSYNEQFF. CDR3 nucleotides: TGTGCCAGCAGCGACCCCAGACTAGCGGGAGGCCGTTCCTACAATGAGCAGTTCTTC.

This rearrangement joins TRBV6-1 to TRBJ2-7, with 12 bases fitting TRBD2. Trimming cost V 3 bases and J 0 bases; bases outside gene matches: 6. From germline, CDR1 is MNHNS and CDR2 SASEGT. CDR3 length: 17 amino acids. The CDR3 spells CASSDWLAGGSSYEQYF. Here the CDR3 DNA reads TGTGCCAGCAGTGACTGGCTAGCGGGAGGGTCCTCCTACGAGCAGTACTTC.

This chain connects TRBV5-6 to TRBJ2-3; possibly TRBD2 for D (6 bases). The germline V gene has CDR1 SGHDT and CDR2 YYEEEE. This CDR3 is built from 16 residues. Trimming cost V 4 bases and J 4 bases, with 19 bases left between them. CDR3 sequence (DNA): TGTGCCAGCAGCGTGGTGGGCGGGATGAGCCCAGATACGCAGTATTTT. Translation: CASSVVGGMSPDTQYF.

The CDR3 region is CASSFYGVYNEQFF. CDR3 nucleotides: TGTGCCAGCAGTTTTTACGGGGTTTACAATGAGCAGTTCTTC. The V call is TRBV28, the J call TRBJ2-1, with D possibly TRBD2 on 5 matching bases. CDR1 and CDR2 (germline): MDHEN, SYDVKM. CDR3 length: 14 residues. V was clipped by 3 bases and J by 4 bases, with 10 bases between them. Based on the CDR3 plus reference TRBV28 and TRBJ2-1, the full variable domain is DVKVTQSSRYLVKRTGEKVFLECVQDMDHENMFWYRQDPGLGLRLIYFSYDVKMKEKGDIPEGYSVSREKKERFSLILESASTNQTSMYLCASSFYGVYNEQFFGPGTRLTVL.

The chain joins TRBV15 to TRBJ2-1; 9 nucleotides line up with TRBD2. Germline lookup yields CDR1 LNHNV and CDR2 YYDKDF (reference sequence). With V trimmed by 5 bases and J by 7 bases, 12 bases remained unmatched. The CDR3 contains 16 residues. The CDR3 DNA reads as TGTGCCACCAGCGGTGGAATAGGACTAGCGACTAATGAGCAGTTCTTC. This translates into CATSGGIGLATNEQFF.

This chain joins TRBV27 and TRBJ2-2, with D perhaps matching TRBD1 (6 bases). Germline assignment: CDR1 MNHEY and CDR2 SMNVEV (reference sequence). The CDR3 sequence is 14 residues long. Trimming took 5 bases from V and 6 from J, leaving 13 bases between them. CDR3 sequence: CASSPRTDPGELFF. The CDR3 DNA sequence: TGTGCCAGCAGTCCTCGGACAGATCCCGGGGAGCTGTTTTTT.

A word on this clone: Other DNA sequences in the same sample also yield this CDR3. This chain joins TRBV27 and TRBJ2-7, with 9 bases aligning to TRBD1. Per the germline V gene, CDR1 is MNHEY and CDR2 is SMNVEV (reference sequence). The CDR3 runs to 17 residues. V dropped 6 bases and J dropped 2; count of bases not matched to a gene: 14. The CDR3 DNA is TGTGCCAGCAGCTCAACCGGGACAGGGATCAGAACCTACGAGCAGTACTTC. It codes for CASSSTGTGIRTYEQYF.

The rearrangement links TRBV6-1 to TRBJ1-2; the match to TRBD1 covers 7 bases. CDR3 size: 15 residues. Germline lookup yields CDR1 MNHNS and CDR2 SASEGT. J was trimmed by 1 base and V by 5 bases; bases with no gene match: 7. The CDR3 here is CASSNFQGDNYGYTF. The CDR3 nucleotides are TGTGCCAGCAGTAATTTCCAGGGGGATAACTATGGCTACACCTTC.

The chain joins TRBV9 to TRBJ2-1, with TRBD2 identical over 9 bases. The germline CDR1 and CDR2 sequences are SGDLS and YYNGEE. The junction had 4 bases not matched to a gene; V was cut back by 4 bases and J by 5 bases. The CDR3 has 14 amino acids. CDR3 sequence: CASSLAGINNEQFF. The DNA for the CDR3 is TGTGCCAGCAGCCTAGCGGGGATAAACAATGAGCAGTTCTTC. The entire variable domain, with the rest obtained from reference TRBV9 and TRBJ2-1, is as follows: DSGVTQTPKHLITATGQRVTLRCSPRSGDLSVYWYQQSLDQGLQFLIQYYNGEERAKGNILERFSAQQFPDLHSELNLSSLELGDSALYFCASSLAGINNEQFFGPGTRLTVL.

The rearrangement links TRBV18 to TRBJ2-1, with a weak D call TRBD1 (6 bases). The germline V and J ends were trimmed by 5 bases and 0 bases, with 11 bases remaining between them. The CDR3 spans 15 residues. Germline CDR1 and CDR2: KGHSH and LQKENI. The CDR3: CASSTGTNSYNEQFF. The DNA for the CDR3 is TGTGCCAGCTCAACCGGGACAAACTCCTACAATGAGCAGTTCTTC.

The DNA of the CDR3 is TGTGCCAGCAGCCAGACTAGCGGCCAGTGGGATACGCAGTATTTT. It yields the protein CASSQTSGQWDTQYF. The J gene is TRBJ2-3, the V gene TRBV6-6; 9 positions match TRBD2. Looked up from germline, CDR1 is MNHNY and CDR2 is SVGAGI (reference sequence). The V and J ends lost 6 bases and 6 bases, in that order; junction bases with no gene match: 10. This CDR3 contains 15 residues.

The chain couples TRBV2 to TRBJ2-7; possibly TRBD1 for D (6 bases). The ends were cut back, 7 bases at V and 2 bases at J, with 12 bases in the middle. This CDR3 contains 13 residues. The germline CDR1 and CDR2 sequences are SNHLY and FYNNEI. The CDR3: CASMYRETYEQYF. The DNA of the CDR3 is TGTGCCAGCATGTACAGGGAGACCTACGAGCAGTACTTC.

This clone was seen a handful of times. The chain links TRBV9 to TRBJ1-4, with D uncertain. Per the germline V gene, CDR1 is SGDLS and CDR2 is YYNGEE. The V and J ends lost 4 bases and 10 bases respectively, with 11 bases between them. The CDR3 contains 12 residues. The CDR3 bases are TGTGCCAGCAGCTCTGGACCGGGAAAACTGTTTTTT. It encodes CASSSGPGKLFF.

The sample holds one count of this clone. The rearrangement uses TRBV7-9 and TRBJ2-1; D is possibly TRBD1 or TRBD2 (5 bases each). The germline CDR1 and CDR2 sequences are SEHNR and FQNEAQ (reference sequence). The CDR3 runs 13 residues. The V gene lost 8 bases and the J gene lost 6 bases, with 14 bases spanning the gap. The DNA for the CDR3 is TGTGCCAGCGGGACCTGGCGATCCAATGAGCAGTTCTTC. It translates to CASGTWRSNEQFF.

Concerning this clone itself: Distinct nucleotide sequences in the sample also encode this CDR3. CDR3 in amino acids: CASSLYEQYF. CDR3 sequence (DNA): TGTGCCAGCAGCTTATACGAGCAGTACTTC. The J gene is TRBJ2-7, the V gene TRBV11-2, with D unclear. In germline, CDR1 is SGHAT, CDR2 FQNNGV. The CDR3 extends over 10 amino acids. The ends were cut back, 2 bases at V and 4 bases at J, with 0 bases in the middle.